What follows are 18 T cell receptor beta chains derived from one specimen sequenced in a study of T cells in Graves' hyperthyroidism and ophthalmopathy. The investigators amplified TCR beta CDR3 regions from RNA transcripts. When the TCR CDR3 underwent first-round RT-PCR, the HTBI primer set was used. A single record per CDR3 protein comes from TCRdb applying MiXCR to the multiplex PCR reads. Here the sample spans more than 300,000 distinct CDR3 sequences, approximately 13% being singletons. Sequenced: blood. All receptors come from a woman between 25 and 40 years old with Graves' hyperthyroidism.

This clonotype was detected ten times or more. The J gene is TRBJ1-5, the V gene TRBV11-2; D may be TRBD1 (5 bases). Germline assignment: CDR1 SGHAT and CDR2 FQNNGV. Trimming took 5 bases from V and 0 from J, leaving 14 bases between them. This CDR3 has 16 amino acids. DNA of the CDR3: TGTGCCAGCAGCCCGCGGACAAGAGCTAGCAATCAGCCCCAGCATTTT. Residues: CASSPRTRASNQPQHF.

CDR3 bases: TGTGCCAGCAGCTTGGAAGGCCTTCGGGATGCTTTCTTT. This sequence encodes CASSLEGLRDAFF. This rearrangement joins TRBV7-9 to TRBJ1-1; D is ambiguous. The CDR3 contains 13 residues. The germline gives CDR1 SEHNR, CDR2 FQNEAQ (reference sequence). The V end lost 3 bases, the J end lost 11 bases, and 16 bases lay between the germline ends.

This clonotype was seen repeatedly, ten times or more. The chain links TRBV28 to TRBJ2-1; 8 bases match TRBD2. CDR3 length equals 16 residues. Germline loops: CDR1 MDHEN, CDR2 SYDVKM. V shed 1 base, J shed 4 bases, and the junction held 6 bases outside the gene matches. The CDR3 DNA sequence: TGTGCCAGCAGTTTATTTCCCGCGGGAGGATACAATGAGCAGTTCTTC. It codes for CASSLFPAGGYNEQFF. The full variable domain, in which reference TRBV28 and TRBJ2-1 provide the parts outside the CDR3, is DVKVTQSSRYLVKRTGEKVFLECVQDMDHENMFWYRQDPGLGLRLIYFSYDVKMKEKGDIPEGYSVSREKKERFSLILESASTNQTSMYLCASSLFPAGGYNEQFFGPGTRLTVL.

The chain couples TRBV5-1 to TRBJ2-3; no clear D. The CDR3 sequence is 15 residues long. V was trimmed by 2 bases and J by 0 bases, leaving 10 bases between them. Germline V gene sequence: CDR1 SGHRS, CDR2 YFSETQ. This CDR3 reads CASSFRRPSTDTQYF. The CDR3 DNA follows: TGCGCCAGCAGCTTCCGGCGACCTAGCACAGATACGCAGTATTTT.

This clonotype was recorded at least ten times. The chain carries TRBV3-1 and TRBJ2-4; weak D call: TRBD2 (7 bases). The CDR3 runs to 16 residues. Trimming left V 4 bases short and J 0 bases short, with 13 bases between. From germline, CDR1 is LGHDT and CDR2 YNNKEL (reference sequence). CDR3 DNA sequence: TGTGCCAGCAGCCCATGGGGGGGGCTAGCCAAAAACATTCAGTACTTC. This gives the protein CASSPWGGLAKNIQYF. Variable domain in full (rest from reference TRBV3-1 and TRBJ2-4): DTAVSQTPKYLVTQMGNDKSIKCEQNLGHDTMYWYKQDSKKFLKIMFSYNNKELIINETVPNRFSPKSPDKAHLNLHINSLELGDSAVYFCASSPWGGLAKNIQYFGAGTRLSVL.

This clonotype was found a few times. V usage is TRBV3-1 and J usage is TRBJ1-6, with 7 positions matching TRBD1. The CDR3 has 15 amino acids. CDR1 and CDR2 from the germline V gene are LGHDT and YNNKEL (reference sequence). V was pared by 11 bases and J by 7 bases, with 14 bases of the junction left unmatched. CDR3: CACRTGGGGNSPLHF. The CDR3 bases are TGTGCCTGTCGGACAGGAGGGGGGGGGAATTCACCCCTCCACTTT.

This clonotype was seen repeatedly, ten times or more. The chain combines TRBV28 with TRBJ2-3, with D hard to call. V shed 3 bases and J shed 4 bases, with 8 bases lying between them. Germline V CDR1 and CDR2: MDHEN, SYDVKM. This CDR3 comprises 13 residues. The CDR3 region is CASSLGEADTQYF. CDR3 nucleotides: TGTGCCAGCAGTTTGGGCGAAGCAGATACGCAGTATTTT. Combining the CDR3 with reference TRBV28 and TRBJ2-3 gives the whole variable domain DVKVTQSSRYLVKRTGEKVFLECVQDMDHENMFWYRQDPGLGLRLIYFSYDVKMKEKGDIPEGYSVSREKKERFSLILESASTNQTSMYLCASSLGEADTQYFGPGTRLTVL.

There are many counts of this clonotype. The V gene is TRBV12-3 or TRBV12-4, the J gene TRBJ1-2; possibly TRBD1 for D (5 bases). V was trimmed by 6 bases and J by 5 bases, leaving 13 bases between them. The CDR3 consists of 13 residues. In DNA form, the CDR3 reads TGTGCCAGCAGCTTGACAGTCTCTTATGGCTACACCTTC. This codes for CASSLTVSYGYTF.

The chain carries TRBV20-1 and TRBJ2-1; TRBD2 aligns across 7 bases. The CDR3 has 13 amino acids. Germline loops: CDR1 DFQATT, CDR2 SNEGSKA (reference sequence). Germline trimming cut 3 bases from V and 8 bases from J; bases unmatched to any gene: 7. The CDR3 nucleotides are TGCAGTGCTAGTTCGGAGCGGGATTATGAGCAGTTCTTC. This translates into CSASSERDYEQFF.

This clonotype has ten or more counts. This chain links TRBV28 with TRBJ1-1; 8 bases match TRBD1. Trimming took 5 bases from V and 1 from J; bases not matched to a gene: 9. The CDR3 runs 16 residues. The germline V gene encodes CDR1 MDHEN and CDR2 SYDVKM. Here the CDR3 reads CASSPATGGRNTEAFF. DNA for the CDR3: TGTGCCAGCAGTCCGGCCACAGGGGGGAGGAACACTGAAGCTTTCTTT.

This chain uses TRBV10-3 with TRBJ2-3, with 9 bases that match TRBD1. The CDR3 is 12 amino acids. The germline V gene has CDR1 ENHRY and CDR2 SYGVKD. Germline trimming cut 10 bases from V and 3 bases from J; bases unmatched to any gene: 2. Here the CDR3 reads CATGQGTDTQYF. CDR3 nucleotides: TGTGCCACGGGACAGGGTACAGATACGCAGTATTTT.

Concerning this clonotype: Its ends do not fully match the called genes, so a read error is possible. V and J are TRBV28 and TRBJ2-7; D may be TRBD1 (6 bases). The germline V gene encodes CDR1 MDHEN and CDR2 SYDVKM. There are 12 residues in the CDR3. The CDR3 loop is CAGSLWGREQYF. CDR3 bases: TGTGCCGGCAGTTTATGGGGGCGCGAGCAGTACTTC.

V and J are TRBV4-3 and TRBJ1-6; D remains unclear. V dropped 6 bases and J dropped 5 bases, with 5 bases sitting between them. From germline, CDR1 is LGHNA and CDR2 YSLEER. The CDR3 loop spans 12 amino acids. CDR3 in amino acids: CASSLNNSPLHF. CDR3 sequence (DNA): TGCGCCAGCAGTCTCAATAATTCACCCCTCCACTTT.

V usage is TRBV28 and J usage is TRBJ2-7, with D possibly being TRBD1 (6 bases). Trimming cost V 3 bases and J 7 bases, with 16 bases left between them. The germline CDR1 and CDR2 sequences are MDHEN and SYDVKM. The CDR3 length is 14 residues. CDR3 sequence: CASSFFQGIGEQYF. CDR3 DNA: TGTGCCAGCAGTTTTTTCCAGGGGATAGGGGAGCAGTACTTC.

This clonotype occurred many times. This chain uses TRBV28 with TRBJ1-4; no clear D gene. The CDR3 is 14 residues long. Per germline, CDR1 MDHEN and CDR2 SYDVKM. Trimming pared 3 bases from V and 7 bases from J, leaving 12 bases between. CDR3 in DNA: TGTGCCAGCAGTTTTGGAGGGAGGAGTGAAAAACTGTTTTTT. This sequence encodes CASSFGGRSEKLFF.

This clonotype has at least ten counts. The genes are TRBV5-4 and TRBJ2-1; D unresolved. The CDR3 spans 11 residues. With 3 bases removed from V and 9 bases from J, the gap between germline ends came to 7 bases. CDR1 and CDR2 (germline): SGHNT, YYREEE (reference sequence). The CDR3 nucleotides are TGTGCCAGCAGCTCCGGGTCTGAGCAGTTCTTC. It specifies CASSSGSEQFF.

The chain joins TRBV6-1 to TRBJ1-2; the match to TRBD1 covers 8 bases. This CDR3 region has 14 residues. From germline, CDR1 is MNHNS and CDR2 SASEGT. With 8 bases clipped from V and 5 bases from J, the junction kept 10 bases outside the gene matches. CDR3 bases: TGTGCCAGCCTGACAGAACAGGGGGTTTATGGCTACACCTTC. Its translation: CASLTEQGVYGYTF.

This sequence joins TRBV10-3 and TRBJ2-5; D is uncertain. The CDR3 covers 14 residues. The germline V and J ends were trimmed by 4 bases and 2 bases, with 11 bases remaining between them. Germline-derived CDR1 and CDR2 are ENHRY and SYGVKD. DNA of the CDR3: TGTGCCATCAGTGCATGGCCAAATCAAGAGACCCAGTACTTC. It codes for CAISAWPNQETQYF.